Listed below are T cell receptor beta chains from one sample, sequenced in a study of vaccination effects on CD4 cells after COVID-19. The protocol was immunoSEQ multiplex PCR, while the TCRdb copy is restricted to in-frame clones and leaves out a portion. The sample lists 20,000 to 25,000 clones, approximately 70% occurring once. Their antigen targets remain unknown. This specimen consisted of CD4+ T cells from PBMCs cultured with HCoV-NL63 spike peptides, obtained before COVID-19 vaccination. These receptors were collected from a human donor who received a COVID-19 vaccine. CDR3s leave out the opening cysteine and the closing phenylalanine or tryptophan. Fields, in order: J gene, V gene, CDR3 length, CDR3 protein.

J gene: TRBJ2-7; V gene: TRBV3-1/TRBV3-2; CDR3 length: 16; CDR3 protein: ASSLSVGSGGVRYEQY
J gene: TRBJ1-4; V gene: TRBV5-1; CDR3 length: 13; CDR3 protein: ASSLGWAREEKLF
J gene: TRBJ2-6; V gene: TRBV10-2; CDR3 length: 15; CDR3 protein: ASSRGPMVSGANVLT
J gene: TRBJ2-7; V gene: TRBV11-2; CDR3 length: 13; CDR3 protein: ASSLNQLGAYEQY
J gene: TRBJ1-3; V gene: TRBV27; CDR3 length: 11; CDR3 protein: ASSFAAGNTIY
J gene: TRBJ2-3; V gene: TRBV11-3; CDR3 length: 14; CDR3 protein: ASSSASRVRTDTQY
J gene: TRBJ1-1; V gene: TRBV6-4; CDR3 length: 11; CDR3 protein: ASSAEENTEAF
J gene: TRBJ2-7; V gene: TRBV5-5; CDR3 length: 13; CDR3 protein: ASSLLLSSPYEQY
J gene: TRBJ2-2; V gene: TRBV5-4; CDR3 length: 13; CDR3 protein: ASSITGGAGGELF
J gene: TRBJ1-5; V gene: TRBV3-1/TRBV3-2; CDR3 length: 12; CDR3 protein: ASSLGQGNQPQH
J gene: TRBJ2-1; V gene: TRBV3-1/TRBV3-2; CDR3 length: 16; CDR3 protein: ASSQSFSGTSGGHEQF
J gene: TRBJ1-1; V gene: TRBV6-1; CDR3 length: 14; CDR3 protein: ASSGAGIGGQTEAF
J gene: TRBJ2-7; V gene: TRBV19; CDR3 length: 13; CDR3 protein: ASSIWGTGAYEQY